This TCR beta chain was profiled in a study of OX40 agonist ivuxolimab in advanced cancers. On the study more broadly: The dose-escalation cohort had hepatocellular carcinoma, melanoma, renal cell or head and neck cancer.

V dropped 0 bases and J dropped 1 base, with 20 bases sitting between them. Germline V lookup: CDR1 SGHDT, CDR2 YYEEEE. The CDR3 covers 18 residues. Concerning this clone itself: Its cognate antigen is unknown.

TCRdb's copy holds only in-frame clones and misses some; the assay was immunoSEQ multiplex PCR. The table has roughly 48,000 clones, roughly 78% seen once. Points from the study as a whole: CD8+ T cells averaged more expanded clones than CD4+. Relatively little clonal expansion, among the lowest observed, appeared in partial responders at 0.1-3.0 mg/kg. Antigens targeted by the expanded peripheral T cells were not determined.

The chain has TRBV5-6 and TRBJ2-7, with D perhaps being TRBD1 or TRBD2 (5 bases each). This specimen consisted of CD4+ or CD8+ T cells sorted from blood, obtained in a trial of the OX40 agonist ivuxolimab. This clonotype was sampled from an adult with an advanced solid tumor such as melanoma, head and neck, liver or kidney cancer. The CDR3 DNA reads as TGTGCCAGCAGCTTGGAAGCTCGGGGCAGGAGTACTTCCTACGAGCAGTACTTC. Protein: CASSLEARGRSTSYEQYF.